A single sample gave rise to the 19 T cell receptor beta chains below, sequenced in a study of OX40 agonist ivuxolimab in advanced cancers. Produced via immunoSEQ multiplex PCR; TCRdb's table is partial and in-frame only. The profile shows about 11,000 clones, approximately 89% of them singletons. Material: CD4+ or CD8+ T cells sorted from blood, obtained in a trial of the OX40 agonist ivuxolimab. These TCRs come from an adult with an advanced solid tumor such as melanoma, head and neck, liver or kidney cancer.

This rearrangement joins TRBV4-1 to TRBJ1-1; D is unclear. This CDR3 comprises 15 residues. Trimming shortened V by 2 bases and J by 6 bases, and 16 bases separated the two germline ends. Germline-derived CDR1 and CDR2 are MGHRA and YSYEKL. CDR3 protein: CASSQLLISSPEAFF. For the CDR3, the DNA is TGCGCCAGCAGCCAACTTCTCATCTCTAGCCCTGAAGCTTTCTTT.

The genes are TRBV29-1 and TRBJ1-4, with TRBD1 matching 8 bases. The CDR3 is made up of 11 amino acids. V gave up 4 bases and J gave up 14 bases; unmatched junction bases: 6. Per the germline V gene, CDR1 is SQVTM and CDR2 is ANQGSEA. CDR3 protein: CSVAGGRDLFF. As DNA, the CDR3 is TGCAGCGTTGCAGGGGGCCGAGACCTGTTTTTT.

The V gene is TRBV4-1, the J gene TRBJ2-5, with 7 bases lining up with TRBD2. The CDR3 spans 16 residues. CDR1 and CDR2 from the germline V gene are MGHRA and YSYEKL. Trimming removed 2 bases from V and 1 base from J; junction bases left unmatched: 7. The CDR3 DNA is TGCGCCAGCAGCCAACCTCGCTTAGCGGGCCAAGAGACCCAGTACTTC. Encoded protein: CASSQPRLAGQETQYF.

The chain couples TRBV9 to TRBJ2-7; TRBD2 matches at 9 bases. Trimming removed 2 bases from V and 4 bases from J; junction bases left unmatched: 4. This CDR3 is 14 amino acids long. Germline V gene lookup returns CDR1 SGDLS and CDR2 YYNGEE. The CDR3 spells CASSVGLAKYEQYF. The CDR3 DNA is TGTGCCAGCAGCGTGGGACTAGCTAAGTACGAGCAGTACTTC.

This clone was found once. V is TRBV5-3 and J is TRBJ2-2, with D unresolved. TRBV5-3 has ORF status, its function being uncertain. This CDR3 has 16 amino acids. Trimming cost V 7 bases and J 5 bases, with 21 bases left between them. In DNA form, the CDR3 reads TGTGCCAGACCGACTCCGGCGGCACCCTCGACCGGGGAGCTGTTTTTT. Its translation is CARPTPAAPSTGELFF.

V and J are TRBV7-8 and TRBJ2-3, with D tentatively TRBD2 (6 bases). V dropped 5 bases and J dropped 4 bases, with 13 bases sitting between them. CDR1 and CDR2 from the germline V gene are SGHVS and FQNEAQ. The CDR3 consists of 14 residues. The CDR3 DNA reads TGTGCCAGCAGCCCTTCTAGCGCGGCAGATACGCAGTATTTT. Its translation: CASSPSSAADTQYF.

The rearrangement uses TRBV5-4 and TRBJ2-1; D perhaps matches TRBD1 (6 bases). CDR3 length equals 16 residues. CDR1 SGHNT and CDR2 YYREEE come from the germline V gene (reference sequence). Trimming took 0 bases from V and 2 from J, leaving 12 bases between them. As DNA, the CDR3 is TGTGCCAGCAGCTTGGATAGCAGGGGAACCTACAATGAGCAGTTCTTC. This codes for CASSLDSRGTYNEQFF.

This chain uses TRBV6-1 with TRBJ2-5, with D perhaps TRBD1 (6 bases). With the DNA end fitting TRBJ2-7 better, the J assignment may be wrong. This CDR3 has 16 residues. The V gene's germline CDR1 is MNHNS and CDR2 SASEGT. CDR3 nucleotide sequence: TGTGCCAGCAGTGAAGCTGTAAGGGACATAACCTACGAGCAGTACTTC. It encodes CASSEAVRDITYEQYF.

The chain is built from TRBV9 and TRBJ2-3; D perhaps matches TRBD2 (5 bases). V was trimmed by 4 bases and J by 1 base, leaving 10 bases between them. The CDR3 has 14 residues. Germline V gives CDR1 SGDLS, CDR2 YYNGEE. The CDR3 nucleotides read TGTGCCAGCAGCCGCGGGCAGGGCACAGATACGCAGTATTTT. Translated, it gives CASSRGQGTDTQYF.

The chain has TRBV6-1 and TRBJ2-7; 8 positions match TRBD1. The germline V gene has CDR1 MNHNS and CDR2 SASEGT. The CDR3 totals 14 residues. The junction had 7 bases not matched to a gene; V was cut back by 3 bases and J by 6 bases. CDR3 region: CASSDGTGRGEQYF. CDR3 bases: TGTGCCAGCAGTGATGGGACAGGTCGCGGCGAGCAGTACTTC.

This sequence joins TRBV27 and TRBJ2-7; 9 bases line up with TRBD1. This CDR3 is built from 16 residues. CDR1 and CDR2 from the germline V gene are MNHEY and SMNVEV (reference sequence). The J segment lost 6 bases and the V segment lost 5 bases, leaving 14 bases of the junction unmatched. The CDR3 coding sequence is TGTGCCAGCAGTACTACCCCGGGACAGGGAATTCGCGAGCAGTACTTC. Amino acids: CASSTTPGQGIREQYF.

With respect to this clone: The same CDR3 is also encoded by other DNA sequences in this sample. The V and J genes are TRBV19 and TRBJ2-1, with unresolved D. The CDR3 is made up of 12 amino acids. V was clipped by 5 bases and J by 7 bases, with 9 bases between them. Germline V gives CDR1 LNHDA, CDR2 SQIVND (reference sequence). The CDR3 spells CASSPIGNEQFF. The CDR3 coding sequence is TGTGCCAGTAGTCCTATTGGGAATGAGCAGTTCTTC.

CDR3 DNA: TGTGCCAGCACCCGGGGCGGGCCCACCTACGAGCAGTACTTC. It specifies CASTRGGPTYEQYF. V gene TRBV11-2 combines with J gene TRBJ2-7; D tentatively fits TRBD1 or TRBD2 (5 bases each). Germline V gene sequence: CDR1 SGHAT, CDR2 FQNNGV. The CDR3 has 14 amino acids. V dropped 7 bases and J dropped 2 bases, with 15 bases sitting between them. The complete variable domain, with remaining parts taken from reference TRBV11-2 and TRBJ2-7, reads EAGVAQSPRYKIIEKRQSVAFWCNPISGHATLYWYQQILGQGPKLLIQFQNNGVVDDSQLPKDRFSAERLKGVDSTLKIQPAKLEDSAVYLCASTRGGPTYEQYFGPGTRLTVT.

The chain links TRBV7-9 to TRBJ2-7, with TRBD2 identical over 9 bases. Per germline, CDR1 SEHNR and CDR2 FQNEAQ (reference sequence). Trimming cost V 7 bases and J 3 bases; bases outside gene matches: 16. CDR3 length equals 17 residues. CDR3 in DNA: TGTGCCAGCACCCCCGAAGCGAGCGGGAGGACTAACTACGAGCAGTACTTC. The encoded protein is CASTPEASGRTNYEQYF.

The gene calls are TRBV14 and TRBJ2-3, with 7 bases identical to TRBD2. The ends lost 4 bases at V and 3 bases at J; junction bases unmatched: 13. CDR1 is SGHDN, CDR2 FVKESK, per germline. This CDR3 has 17 amino acids. The CDR3 region has the DNA TGTGCCAGCAGCCCCTACCCGGCGGGAGTTGTGACAGATACGCAGTATTTT. Amino acid sequence: CASSPYPAGVVTDTQYF. The variable domain in full, with the rest retrieved from reference TRBV14 and TRBJ2-3, is EAGVTQFPSHSVIEKGQTVTLRCDPISGHDNLYWYRRVMGKEIKFLLHFVKESKQDESGMPNNRFLAERTGGTYSTLKVQPAELEDSGVYFCASSPYPAGVVTDTQYFGPGTRLTVL.

This chain links TRBV28 with TRBJ2-1; 7 bases align to TRBD2. CDR3 size: 16 residues. CDR1 is MDHEN and CDR2 is SYDVKM in the germline V gene. Germline trimming cut 1 base from V and 5 bases from J; bases unmatched to any gene: 8. The CDR3 DNA reads TGTGCCAGCAGTTTATATGCGGGAGAGGTAAACAATGAGCAGTTCTTC. Its protein is CASSLYAGEVNNEQFF.

V usage is TRBV6-6 and J usage is TRBJ2-1; no definite D call. V was cut by 1 base and J by 6 bases, with 4 bases left in between. The CDR3 runs to 12 residues. Germline V gene sequence: CDR1 MNHNY, CDR2 SVGAGI (reference sequence). CDR3 in DNA: TGTGCCAGCAGTTACTTGTCCAATGAGCAGTTCTTC. Amino acids: CASSYLSNEQFF.

The chain combines TRBV19 with TRBJ2-2; D unclear. Between the trimmed V and J ends, which lost 1 base and 4 bases, there was a span of 10 bases. This CDR3 comprises 15 residues. Germline-derived CDR1 and CDR2 are LNHDA and SQIVND (reference sequence). CDR3 region: CASSIGVRFTGELFF. DNA for the CDR3: TGTGCCAGTAGTATAGGGGTCAGATTCACCGGGGAGCTGTTTTTT.

The table lists this clone with a count of one. V is TRBV28 and J is TRBJ2-7; D not certain. Germline CDR1 reads MDHEN; CDR2 reads SYDVKM. Trimming left V 1 base short and J 1 base short, with 17 bases between. The CDR3 runs 17 residues. The CDR3 nucleotides are TGTGCCAGCAGTTTATATCGGGCCATCTACACTTCCTACGAGCAGTACTTC. It translates to CASSLYRAIYTSYEQYF.